This T cell receptor (beta chain) came from a study of T cell responses to AZD1222 COVID-19 vaccine. Libraries were prepared by immunoSEQ multiplex PCR; TCRdb keeps only in-frame clonotypes and omits some of them. In the table there are some 80,000 clones, approximately 88% of which are singletons. There are 13 residues in the CDR3. V lost 0 bases and J lost 2, with 6 bases in between. Looked up from germline, CDR1 is SGHKS and CDR2 is YYEKEE (reference sequence). The sequence came from an adult who received the MenACWY meningococcal vaccine as a control. The gene calls are TRBV5-5 and TRBJ2-7; D remains ambiguous. The sequences come from peripheral blood, collected 28 days after the second dose of the MenACWY control vaccine. The CDR3 reads CASSLDGAYEQYF. The DNA for the CDR3 is TGTGCCAGCAGCTTGGACGGAGCCTACGAGCAGTACTTC.